This T cell receptor beta chain originates from a study of Ad26.COV2.S vaccination and SARS-CoV-2 variants. General observations from the study: Reported findings describe substantial breadth in spike-specific CD8+ and CD4+ T cell responses following vaccination. Non-spike TCR breadth was similar in vaccine and placebo recipients.

This clone was seen only a few times. What it binds is unknown. Some clones are missing from TCRdb's copy, which holds only in-frame ones; the method was immunoSEQ multiplex PCR. The sample records about 350,000 clones, about 91% being singletons. The sample consisted of peripheral blood, taken after recovery from COVID-19. This receptor was identified in a human donor who had recovered from COVID-19.

The CDR3 spells CASSGEASEAFF. The CDR3 bases are TGTGCCAGCAGTGGAGAAGCATCCGAAGCTTTCTTT. This sequence joins TRBV2 and TRBJ1-1; D uncertain. CDR3 length: 12 amino acids. The germline CDR1 and CDR2 sequences are SNHLY and FYNNEI. Trimming shortened V by 4 bases and J by 8 bases, and 11 bases separated the two germline ends.